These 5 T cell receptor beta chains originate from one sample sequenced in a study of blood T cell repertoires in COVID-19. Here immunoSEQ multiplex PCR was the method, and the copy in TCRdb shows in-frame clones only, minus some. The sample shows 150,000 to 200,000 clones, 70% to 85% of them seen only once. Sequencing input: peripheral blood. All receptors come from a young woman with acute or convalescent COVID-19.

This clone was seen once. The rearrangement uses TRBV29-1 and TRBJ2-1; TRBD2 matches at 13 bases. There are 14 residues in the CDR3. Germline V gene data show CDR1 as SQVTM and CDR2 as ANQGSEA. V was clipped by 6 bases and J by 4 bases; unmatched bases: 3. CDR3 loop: CSVLGLAGYNEQFF. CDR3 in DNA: TGCAGCGTCCTGGGACTAGCGGGGTACAATGAGCAGTTCTTC.

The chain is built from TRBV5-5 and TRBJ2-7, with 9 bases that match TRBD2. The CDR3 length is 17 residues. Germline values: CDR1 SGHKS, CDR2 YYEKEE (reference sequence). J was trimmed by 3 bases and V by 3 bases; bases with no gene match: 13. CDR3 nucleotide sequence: TGTGCCAGCAGCTCCTACTCCAGAGTGCGGGAGGGCTACGAGCAGTACTTC. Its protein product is CASSSYSRVREGYEQYF.

The CDR3 DNA is TGTGCCAGCAGTTTACGGGGGGAAGCTTTCTTT. Translated: CASSLRGEAFF. The rearrangement links TRBV28 to TRBJ1-1; D may be TRBD1 (5 bases). V was shortened by 2 bases and J by 8 bases, with 6 bases between the two germline ends. Germline V CDR1 and CDR2: MDHEN, SYDVKM. CDR3 length: 11 residues.

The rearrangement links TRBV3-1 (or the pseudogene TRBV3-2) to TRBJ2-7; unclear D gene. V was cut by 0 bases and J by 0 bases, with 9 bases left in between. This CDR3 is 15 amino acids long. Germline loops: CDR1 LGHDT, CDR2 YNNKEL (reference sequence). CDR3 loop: CASSQDRKSSYEQYF. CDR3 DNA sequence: TGTGCCAGCAGCCAAGATAGAAAGAGCTCCTACGAGCAGTACTTC.

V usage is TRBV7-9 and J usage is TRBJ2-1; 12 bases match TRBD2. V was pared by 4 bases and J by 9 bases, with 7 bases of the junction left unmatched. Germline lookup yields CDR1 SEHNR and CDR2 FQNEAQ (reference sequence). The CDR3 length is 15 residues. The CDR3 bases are TGTGCCAGCAGCTGGACTAGCGGGGCTCAGGGTGAGCAGTTCTTC. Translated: CASSWTSGAQGEQFF. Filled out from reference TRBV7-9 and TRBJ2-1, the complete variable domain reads DTGVSQNPRHKITKRGQNVTFRCDPISEHNRLYWYRQTLGQGPEFLTYFQNEAQLEKSRLLSDRFSAERPKGSFSTLEIQRTEQGDSAMYLCASSWTSGAQGEQFFGPGTRLTVL.